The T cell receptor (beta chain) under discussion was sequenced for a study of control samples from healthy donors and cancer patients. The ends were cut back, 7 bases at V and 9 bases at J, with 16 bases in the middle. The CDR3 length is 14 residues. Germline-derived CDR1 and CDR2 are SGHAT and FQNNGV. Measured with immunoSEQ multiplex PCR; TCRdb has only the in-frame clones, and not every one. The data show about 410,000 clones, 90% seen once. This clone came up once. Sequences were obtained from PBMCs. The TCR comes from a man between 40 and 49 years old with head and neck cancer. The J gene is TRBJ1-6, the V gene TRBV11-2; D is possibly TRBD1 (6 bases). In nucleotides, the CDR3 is TGTGCCAGCACCGTCAGGGGTATTGGTTCACCCCTCCACTTT. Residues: CASTVRGIGSPLHF.